This T cell receptor (beta chain) was obtained from a study of T cell repertoires in cytomegalovirus infection. On the study more broadly: CMV infection together with matching HLA type was indicated by public TCR beta signatures. Findings and caveats of the study: Across the ex vivo response, the dominant clonotypes were HLA-C-restricted CMV-specific TCR beta clonotypes.

TCRdb reprocessed the reads with MiXCR, giving one entry per CDR3 protein. This sample has a few hundred thousand distinct CDR3 sequences, with over 7.5% found just once. The table lists this clonotype with many counts. Its antigen is undetermined. Germline-derived CDR1 and CDR2 are SEHNR and FQNEAQ (reference sequence). There are 15 residues in the CDR3. The V end lost 3 bases, the J end lost 4 bases, and 14 bases lay between the germline ends. The source of this sequence is a human donor in good health (CMV status not recorded). Some clones in this sample may be carry-over from other donors' samples. The rearrangement joins TRBV7-9 to TRBJ2-3, with D possibly being TRBD2 (6 bases). The source material was PBMCs. The CDR3 sequence: CASSFPRDSADTQYF. The DNA for the CDR3 is TGTGCCAGCAGCTTCCCCCGGGACTCGGCAGATACGCAGTATTTT.